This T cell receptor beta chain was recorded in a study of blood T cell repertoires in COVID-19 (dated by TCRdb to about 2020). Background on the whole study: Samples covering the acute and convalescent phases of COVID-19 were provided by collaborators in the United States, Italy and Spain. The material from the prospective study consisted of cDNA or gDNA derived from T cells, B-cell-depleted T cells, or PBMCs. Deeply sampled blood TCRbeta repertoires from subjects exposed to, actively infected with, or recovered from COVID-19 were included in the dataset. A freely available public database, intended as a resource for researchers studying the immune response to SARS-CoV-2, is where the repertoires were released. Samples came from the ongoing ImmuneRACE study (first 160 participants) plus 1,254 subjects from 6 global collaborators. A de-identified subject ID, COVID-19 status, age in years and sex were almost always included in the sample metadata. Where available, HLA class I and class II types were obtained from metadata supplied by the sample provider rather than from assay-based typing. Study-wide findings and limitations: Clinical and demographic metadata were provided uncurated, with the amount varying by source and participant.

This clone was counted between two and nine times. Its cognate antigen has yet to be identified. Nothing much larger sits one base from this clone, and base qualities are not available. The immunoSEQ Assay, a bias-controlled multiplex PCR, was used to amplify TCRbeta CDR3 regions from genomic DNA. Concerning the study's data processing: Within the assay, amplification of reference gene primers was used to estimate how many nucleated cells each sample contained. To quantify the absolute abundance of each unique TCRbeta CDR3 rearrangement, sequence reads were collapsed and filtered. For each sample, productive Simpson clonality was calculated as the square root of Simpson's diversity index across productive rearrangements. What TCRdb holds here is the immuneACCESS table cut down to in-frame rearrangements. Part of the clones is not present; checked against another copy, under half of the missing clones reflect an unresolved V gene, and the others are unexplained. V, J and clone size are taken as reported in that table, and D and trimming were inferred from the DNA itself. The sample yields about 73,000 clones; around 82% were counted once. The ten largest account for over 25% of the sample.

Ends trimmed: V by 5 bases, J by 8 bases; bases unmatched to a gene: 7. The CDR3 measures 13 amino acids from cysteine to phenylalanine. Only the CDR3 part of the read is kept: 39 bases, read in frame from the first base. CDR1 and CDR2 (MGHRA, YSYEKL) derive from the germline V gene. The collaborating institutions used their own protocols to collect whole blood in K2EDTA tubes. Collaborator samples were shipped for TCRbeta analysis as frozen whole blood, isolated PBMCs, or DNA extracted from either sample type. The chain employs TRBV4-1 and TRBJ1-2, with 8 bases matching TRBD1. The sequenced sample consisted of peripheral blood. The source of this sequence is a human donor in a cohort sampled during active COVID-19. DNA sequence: TGCGCCAGCAGCGCGGACAGGGAGGAAGGCTACACCTTC. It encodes CASSADREEGYTF.